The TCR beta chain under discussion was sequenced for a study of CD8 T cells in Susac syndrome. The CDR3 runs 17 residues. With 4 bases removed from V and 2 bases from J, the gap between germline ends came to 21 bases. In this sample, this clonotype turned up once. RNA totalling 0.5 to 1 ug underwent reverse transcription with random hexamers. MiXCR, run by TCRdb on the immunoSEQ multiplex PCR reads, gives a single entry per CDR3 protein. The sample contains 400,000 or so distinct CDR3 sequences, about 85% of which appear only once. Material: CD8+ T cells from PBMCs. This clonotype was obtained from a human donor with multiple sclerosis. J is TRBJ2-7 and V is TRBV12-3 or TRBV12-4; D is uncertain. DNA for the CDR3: TGTGCCAGCAGTTCATTCCCAGTATCGACATGGCCCTACGAGCAGTACTTC. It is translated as CASSSFPVSTWPYEQYF.